The 6 T cell receptor beta chains given below trace back to one sample, sequenced in a study of blood T cell repertoires in COVID-19. Sequenced by immunoSEQ multiplex PCR; TCRdb stores in-frame clones only, minus some. The table lists a few hundred thousand clones, roughly nine tenths of them singletons. Sequencing was performed on PBMCs or T cells enriched from blood (not recorded which). The receptors were sampled from a woman in her twenties or thirties who had recovered from COVID-19.

The gene calls are TRBV15 and TRBJ2-3, with a tentative D call TRBD1 (7 bases). The CDR3 runs 14 residues. Deletions cut 5 bases from V and 9 bases from J, with 18 bases between. Per germline, CDR1 LNHNV and CDR2 YYDKDF (reference sequence). The CDR3 sequence is CATSSSRPGGTQYF. CDR3 in DNA: TGTGCCACCAGCTCATCTCGACCAGGGGGGACGCAGTATTTT.

Here the CDR3 DNA reads TGCGCCAGCAGCGCGGGGCCGGGGACGGATGAAAAACTGTTTTTT. Residues: CASSAGPGTDEKLFF. The chain has TRBV5-1 and TRBJ1-4; a possible D gene is TRBD1 (5 bases). This CDR3 is built from 15 residues. Germline CDR1 is SGHRS and CDR2 is YFSETQ. Trimming removed 4 bases at V and 6 bases at J, with 16 bases between.

The chain joins TRBV20-1 to TRBJ2-7; TRBD1 might be the D (5 bases). The CDR3 length is 11 residues. Trimming removed 1 base from V and 4 bases from J, with 5 bases in between. In germline, CDR1 is DFQATT, CDR2 SNEGSKA (reference sequence). The CDR3 reads CSARAGYEQYF. The CDR3 nucleotides read TGCAGTGCTAGAGCAGGGTACGAGCAGTACTTC.

The V and J genes are TRBV3-1 (or the pseudogene TRBV3-2) and TRBJ1-6; tentatively, D is TRBD1 (5 bases). The length of the CDR3 is 15 residues. Germline lookup yields CDR1 LGHDT and CDR2 YNNKEL (reference sequence). V lost 2 bases and J lost 6, with 11 bases in between. The CDR3 region has the DNA TGTGCCAGCAGCCAACAGGGTGGATTTAATTCACCCCTCCACTTT. Encoded protein: CASSQQGGFNSPLHF.

The J gene is TRBJ2-7, the V gene TRBV6-5; D not certain. V lost 6 bases and J 7 bases, leaving 10 bases between the germline ends. The CDR3 extends over 11 amino acids. The V gene's germline CDR1 is MNHEY and CDR2 SVGAGI. CDR3 loop: CASSQTGEQYF. For the CDR3, the DNA is TGTGCCAGCAGCCAAACGGGTGAGCAGTACTTC.

This rearrangement joins TRBV24-1 to TRBJ2-3; 9 bases are a match to TRBD2. Looked up from germline, CDR1 is KGHDR and CDR2 is SFDVKD. Germline trimming cut 3 bases from V and 5 bases from J; bases unmatched to any gene: 8. The CDR3 runs to 16 residues. The DNA of the CDR3 is TGTGCCACCAGTGATCCGGCGGGGGGGCCGGGAGATACGCAGTATTTT. It is translated as CATSDPAGGPGDTQYF.